This T cell receptor (beta chain) was sequenced in a study of shared clonotypes between healthy human individuals. V lost 0 bases to trimming and J lost 9 bases, with 15 bases between them. Per the germline V gene, CDR1 is LGHNA and CDR2 is YSLEER. The CDR3 extends over 14 amino acids. TCRdb keeps only in-frame clones here, not all; method: immunoSEQ multiplex PCR. The table has millions of clones, around nine tenths seen once; the top ten hold around 0.14%. The chain links TRBV4-3 to TRBJ2-7; a possible D gene is TRBD2 (5 bases). The sample taken for sequencing was naive CD4+ T cells sorted from blood. The subset here: CD45RA+ positively selected. The receptor comes from a man between 18 and 35 years old in good health. CDR3 region: CASSQDGLLLGQYF. The CDR3 DNA sequence: TGCGCCAGCAGCCAAGATGGACTCTTATTAGGGCAGTACTTC.